This section outlines one T cell receptor beta chain sequence together with its context. Its antigen specificity is not known. Base qualities are missing; no much larger clone stands one base away. The sample comes from a study of cytomegalovirus exposure and HLA in healthy donors (dated by TCRdb to the late 2010s). For the study in its entirety: An earlier analysis of about 530 of the donors reported approximately 260 Gb of sequence data and 117 million unique TCR beta sequences obtained from about 200 million T cells. Approximately 310 gigabases of sequencing data and tens of millions of unique TCR sequences were included in an early release covering over 600 HLA-typed donors. The genetic ancestry cluster associated with self-reported Caucasian donors included over 80% of the roughly 400 genotyped donors. The study aimed to test whether cataloging public T cell receptors could reveal signatures of past pathogen exposure. Using immunosequencing, the study profiled T cell repertoires from approximately 700 subjects and related those repertoires to cytomegalovirus serostatus. Besides the first cohort of 666 subjects, a separate validation cohort made up of roughly 130 different subjects was used. To predict cytomegalovirus infection status, the study brought together high-throughput TCR immunosequencing, statistical association of individual TCRs with disease status, and machine learning. A later analysis re-analyzed previously published TCR beta repertoires from roughly 600 donors and added high-resolution HLA genotyping to study TCR occurrence patterns. Rather than drawing on any new phenotypic data, the later analysis identified candidate immune exposures from TCR beta sequences and the way those sequences occurred across donors. An earlier analysis of 500 to 750 of the donors applied high-throughput TCR beta sequencing to assess whether each TCR beta V gene segment acted as functional or pseudogenic. Donor age, sex, ethnicity and CMV serostatus were compiled alongside the repertoire data. A later genetic analysis used genome-wide SNP genotypes for about 55% of the 666 donors, treating that subset as a discovery cohort. All discovery cohort repertoires had been generated on a single sequencing platform. HLA typing covered class I and class II loci at four-digit resolution. The number of typed donors differed by locus: about 629-630 for A, B, C, DRB1 and DQB1; 522 for DQA1; roughly 600 for DPA1; and 450 to 480 for DPB1. Several DR-DQ haplotypes were handled as single units for association and clustering because linkage in the cohort was strong. Across approximately 400 genotyped donors of the cohort, an average of 235,054 unique TCR beta nucleotide sequences per donor were sequenced, and 15% to 20% of those sequences were non-productive. Study-wide conclusions, independent of this receptor: In a later analysis, some 18,000 TCR beta sequences were associated with specific HLA alleles at a false discovery rate of 0.05. Compared with the roughly 720-donor mean, donors in an Asian-associated ancestry cluster had fewer N-insertions in productive TCRs, according to a later genetic analysis. The study gave a list of under 200 TCR beta chains associated with cytomegalovirus. A cluster of highly shared sequence variants was judged likely to represent a technical artifact of the sequencing pipeline. Because the 87-base-pair reads could not distinguish some IMGT-functional V segments, including TRBV6-2 and TRBV6-3, those segments were excluded. According to the authors, the approach could potentially be generalized to other disease states and immunological phenotypes. Because some donors lacked HLA typing at each locus, the association tests relied only on the typed subset. When HLA alleles, especially DR and DQ, strongly co-occurred, attributing TCR associations to individual alleles was difficult. A further reported finding was that TCR beta sequences accurately predicted the HLA-A and HLA-B alleles for most subjects in the first cohort. An association between a missense DCLRE1C variant and V-gene and J-gene trimming of TCR beta chains was found in a later genetic analysis and replicated in an independent cohort. In an earlier analysis of some 540 of the donors, most TCR beta V segments appeared in productive rearrangements about 87% or about 30% of the time, broadly matching IMGT annotations. In a later analysis, several top co-occurrence clusters were reported to appear linked to parvovirus B19, influenza, CMV and Epstein-Barr virus. In a later analysis, TCR association rates were found to vary across HLA loci, with the most associated TCRs seen for DRB1 alleles and the fewest for HLA-C alleles. While some public TCRs were present in many individuals, most TCR sequences turned up only very rarely across donors. Three of the identified cytomegalovirus-associated TCR beta chains were confirmed in vitro to be specific for cytomegalovirus antigens. For the cohort, immune exposure information was limited to CMV serostatus. This cohort had only TCR beta chains sequenced, and the lack of alpha or paired-chain data limited which features could be detected. In a later analysis, most CMV-associated TCR beta chains were found to appear HLA-restricted, with HLA associations seemingly driven largely by CMV exposure. The classifier was reported to diagnose cytomegalovirus status with high specificity and sensitivity in both the original and validation cohorts. Compared with equally common non-associated chains, HLA-associated TCR beta chains in a later analysis were more clonally expanded and had lower generation probabilities. Roughly uniform sequencing depth across donors was assumed in presence/absence analyses, although this assumption may not hold. Linkage disequilibrium might explain the correlated functional status among segregating V segments, but an unknown experimental factor could not be ruled out. Seventeen rarely observed V segments, including chromosome 9 orphons, were excluded from the earlier analysis of almost 600 of the donors because counts were too low.

Libraries were made using the immunoSEQ multiplex PCR assay. For the multiplex PCR, a mixture combining 60 forward primers for TCR Vbeta segments and 13 reverse primers for TCR Jbeta segments was used. The CDR3 region of rearranged TCR beta genes was amplified from genomic DNA with a multiplex PCR assay. The Illumina HiSeq System was used to sequence the amplified TCR beta libraries as 87-base-pair reads. The study's own analysis went as follows. Across the 666 repertoires, a later analysis counted approximately 83 million unique TCR beta chains, some 11 million of which were shared by at least two donors. A nearest-neighbor algorithm error-corrected the raw reads and collapsed the reads into unique sequences, merging closely related sequences to remove PCR and sequencing errors. Alignment of CDR3 sequences to IMGT reference sequences was used to assign V, D and J gene segments. For a sequence to be retained, a match of at least six nucleotides was required to both a V gene segment and a J gene segment. Rearrangements were called productive when the CDR3 lacked stop codons and stayed in frame with V and J; all others were non-productive. Following IMGT convention, CDR3 was defined as the stretch from the second conserved V-encoded cysteine to the conserved J-encoded phenylalanine. The earlier analysis of some 540 of the donors excluded any sequence lacking an unambiguous match to a single V gene segment. An earlier analysis of several hundred of the donors called V segments functional above 56.7% productive rearrangements and segregating when the between-donor standard deviation exceeded 5%. A statistical classification framework was built for diagnosing cytomegalovirus status from the catalog of TCR beta chain sequences. In a later analysis, V and J genes were assigned by comparing TCR nucleotide sequences against IMGT/GENE-DB human TR gene sequences. In a later analysis, CDR3 sequences and most-parsimonious VDJ recombination scenarios were assigned using the TCRdist pipeline. In a later analysis, each TCR beta chain was defined by its CDR3 amino acid sequence together with its V-gene family, and reads without a unique V-gene family were excluded. As a way to deal with suspected cross-contamination and a sequencing artifact, a later analysis dropped hundreds of nucleotide sequences that were highly shared and had low generation probability. In a later analysis, a clonal expansion index for each public chain was calculated from normalized within-repertoire ranks of inferred template counts. A later analysis computed generation probabilities with a VDJ recombination model fitted to out-of-frame rearrangements, and checked the results against IGoR. Hypergeometric tests were used in a later analysis to score TCR-TCR, TCR-HLA and TCR-CMV co-occurrence, with a repertoire-size bias correction applied to the TCR pairs. In a later analysis, false discovery rates were estimated by permuting HLA or CMV assignments 20 times. In a later analysis, co-occurring TCRs were grouped with DBSCAN, and TCRdist sequence similarity was added when clustering was performed within HLA-allele-positive subsets. Co-occurrence clustering excluded repertoires with fewer than 30,000 or more than 120,000 public chains, plus five with anomalous nucleotide sharing. TCRdb limited this immuneACCESS table to in-frame rearrangements with V and J called. A share of clones is missing; checked studies link under half to unresolved V genes, and the rest is unexplained. V and J calls and clone size are copied from that table; D and trimming were computed from the DNA. The sample table records 150,000 or so clones; approximately 73% of these occur just once. The ten largest clonotypes hold 1.5% to 2% of the sample.

In total, more than 500 healthy bone marrow donors made up the cohort. At the time of sampling, every cohort member was nominally healthy, though immune exposures that went unrecorded were likely present. The donor tested CMV seronegative, placing the donor among the roughly 400 seronegative members of the cohort. Every donor gave a peripheral blood sample, and the peripheral blood mononuclear cells from that sample were used for TCR beta sequencing. The Qiagen DNeasy Blood Extraction Kit was used to extract genomic DNA from the blood cell samples. Relative to germline, V is missing 6 bases and J is missing 2 bases, with 7 bases of the junction outside any gene match. Per the germline V gene, SGHDN is the CDR1 and FVKESK is the CDR2. The CDR3, cysteine through phenylalanine, is 15 amino acids long. Here the CDR3 DNA is all that survives: 45 bases in frame from base 1.

This sequence originates from a woman in her late teens or twenties in good health and CMV-seronegative. The V gene is TRBV14 and the J gene is TRBJ2-1; 7 central bases correspond to TRBD2. The specimen was PBMCs. CDR3 loop: CASRHQGGTYNEQFF. The DNA reads as follows: TGTGCCAGCAGGCATCAGGGAGGGACCTACAATGAGCAGTTCTTC.